The 7 T cell receptor beta chains below were found in one sample sequenced in a study of T cell responses to AZD1222 COVID-19 vaccine. Profiled with immunoSEQ multiplex PCR; TCRdb holds only in-frame clones, not every one. Seen here are some 100,000 clones, about 88% observed once, and the top ten hold 16%. The sequenced sample was peripheral blood, obtained on day 0 of AZD1222 vaccination. The receptors derive from an adult in good health.

This rearrangement joins TRBV6-5 to TRBJ1-4; the D gene is possibly TRBD1 (5 bases). There are 15 residues in the CDR3. Looked up from germline, CDR1 is MNHEY and CDR2 is SVGAGI. V was shortened by 0 bases and J by 9 bases, with 14 bases between the two germline ends. The DNA of the CDR3 is TGTGCCAGCAGTTACTCGAAAGGGGTCCGTCAAAAACTGTTTTTT. This encodes CASSYSKGVRQKLFF.

V usage is TRBV19 and J usage is TRBJ2-7; TRBD1 matches 7 bases. The germline V gene has CDR1 LNHDA and CDR2 SQIVND (reference sequence). The CDR3 has 12 amino acids. V lost 8 bases, J lost 3 bases, and 4 bases stayed unmatched. In DNA form, the CDR3 reads TGTGCCAGTTCGGACAGGTTCTACGAGCAGTACTTC. Protein: CASSDRFYEQYF.

The chain couples TRBV5-1 to TRBJ1-1; no reliable D call. There are 14 residues in the CDR3. Trimming removed 0 bases at V and 3 bases at J, with 9 bases between. Germline V gene data show CDR1 as SGHRS and CDR2 as YFSETQ. CDR3 in amino acids: CASSLASRDTEAFF. The CDR3 DNA follows: TGCGCCAGCAGCTTGGCCAGTCGAGACACTGAAGCTTTCTTT.

The chain couples TRBV29-1 to TRBJ1-2; no clear D. Germline CDR1 SQVTM, CDR2 ANQGSEA. The V and J ends lost 6 bases and 6 bases respectively, with 14 bases between them. The CDR3 is 12 amino acids. For the CDR3, the DNA is TGCAGCGTCTCTACCTTGGGCCATGGCTACACCTTC. Translated, it gives CSVSTLGHGYTF.

The J gene is TRBJ2-6, the V gene TRBV11-2, with D perhaps TRBD1 (6 bases). CDR1 and CDR2 from the germline V gene are SGHAT and FQNNGV. The CDR3 is made up of 15 amino acids. V was pared by 5 bases and J by 1 base, with 9 bases between. Written as DNA, the CDR3 is TGTGCCAGCAGCGAACAGGGATCTGGGGCCAACGTCCTGACTTTC. Translating it yields CASSEQGSGANVLTF.

The V and J genes are TRBV5-5 and TRBJ2-5; D gene ambiguous. The germline CDR1 and CDR2 sequences are SGHKS and YYEKEE (reference sequence). The CDR3 has 11 amino acids. The ends were cut back, 4 bases at V and 5 bases at J, with 6 bases in the middle. CDR3 nucleotide sequence: TGTGCCAGCAGCCAGACGGAGACCCAGTACTTC. It translates to CASSQTETQYF.

V is TRBV27 and J is TRBJ2-3; 16 bases line up with TRBD2. V was clipped by 5 bases and J by 1 base; unmatched bases: 6. This CDR3 comprises 18 residues. Germline CDR1 MNHEY, CDR2 SMNVEV (reference sequence). The chain's CDR3 is CASSTGTSGRAGTDTQYF. In DNA form, the CDR3 reads TGTGCCAGCAGTACCGGGACTAGCGGGAGGGCCGGCACAGATACGCAGTATTTT.